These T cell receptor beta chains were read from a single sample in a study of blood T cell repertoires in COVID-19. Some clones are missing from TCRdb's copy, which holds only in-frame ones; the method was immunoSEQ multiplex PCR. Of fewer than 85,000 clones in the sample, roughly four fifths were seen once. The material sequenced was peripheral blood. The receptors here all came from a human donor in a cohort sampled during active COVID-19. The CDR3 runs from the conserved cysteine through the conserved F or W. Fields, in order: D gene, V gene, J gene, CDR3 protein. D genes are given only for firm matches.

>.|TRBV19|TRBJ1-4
CASSRTATNEKLFF
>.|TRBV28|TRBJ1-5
CATSVLNQPQHF
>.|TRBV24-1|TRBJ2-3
CATSDPRQRTDTQYF
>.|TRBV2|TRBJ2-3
CASSERDTQYF
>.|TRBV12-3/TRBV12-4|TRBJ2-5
CASSLGFGETQYF
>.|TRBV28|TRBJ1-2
CASSLRGLAYGYTF
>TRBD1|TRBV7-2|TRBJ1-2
CASSLVTGEGYTF
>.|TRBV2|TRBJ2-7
CASSRQAEAYEQYF
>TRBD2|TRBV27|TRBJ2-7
CASRMGGSAYEQYF
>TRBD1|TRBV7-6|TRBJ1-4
CASSLDRGGEGEKLFF
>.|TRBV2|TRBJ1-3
CASSGETPSSGNTIYF
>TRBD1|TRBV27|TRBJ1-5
CASSLGQGPNQPQHF
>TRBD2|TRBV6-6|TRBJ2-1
CASSRAGENNEQFF
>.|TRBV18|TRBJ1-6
CASSPYPDNLNSPLHF
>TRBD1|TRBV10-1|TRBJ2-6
CASRDRGRGGANVLTF
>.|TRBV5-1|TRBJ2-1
CASSKERNEQFF
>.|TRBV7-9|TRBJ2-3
CASSSSPGGTDTQYF
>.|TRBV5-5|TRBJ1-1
CASSSRAGNTEAFF
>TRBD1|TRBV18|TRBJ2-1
CASSPTTGDWNEQFF
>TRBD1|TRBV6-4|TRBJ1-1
CASSDRDRYTEAFF
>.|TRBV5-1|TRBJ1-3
CASSLGDNNSGNTIYF
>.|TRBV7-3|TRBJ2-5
CASSFRGRRQNPETQYF
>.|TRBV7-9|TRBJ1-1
CASSLMGAEAFF